This T cell receptor (beta chain) was documented in a study of lung T cells in sarcoidosis with Löfgren's syndrome (TCRdb year 2017). The study in broad terms: Sarcoidosis was characterized as a granulomatous disease that mainly affects the lungs and features an accumulation of CD4+ T cells in bronchoalveolar lavage fluid. The repertoire analyses were focused on Lofgren's syndrome patients.

Sequencing was carried out with an Illumina MiSeq. Through fastp at Q25 and MiXCR, TCRdb rebuilt clones from the public reads, retaining in-frame beta chains. Here each entry gathers all rows of one CDR3 protein and keeps the most common genes and DNA. In this sample the table shows several thousand distinct CDR3 sequences, more than 20% of which occur a single time. The top ten clonotypes cover approximately 25% of the sample. The CDR3 numbers 14 residues from cysteine through phenylalanine. The kept DNA is CDR3 alone, 42 bases in frame from the first base. Between the V and J ends, shortened by 2 bases and 2 bases respectively, the junction contains 13 bases. As encoded in the germline V gene (reference sequence), CDR1 is DFQATT while CDR2 is SNEGSKA. TCR repertoires were profiled from CD4+ T cells obtained by bronchoalveolar lavage. The paper as a whole reports these results and caveats: TRAV12-1 and TRBV2 CDR3 motifs were reported to be shared among multiple Löfgren's syndrome patients, suggesting public CD4+ TCR repertoires. In alphabeta pairing analysis, TRAV12-1 was found to pair preferentially with TRBV2, and CDR3 homology was shown by the resulting paired TCRs. Recognition of a sarcoidosis-associated antigen was merely suggested, with the antigen itself still putative and unidentified. TRAV12-1 and TRBV2 were reported as the most expanded V gene segments in Löfgren's syndrome patients compared with control subjects.

The sample holds a few counts of this clonotype. The antigen this receptor binds is unknown. The sample holds no much larger clone one base away, and base qualities are not on file. The chain was built from TRBV20-1 and TRBJ2-7; the D region is possibly TRBD1 or TRBD2, each matching across 6 bases. The TCR was taken from a human donor with sarcoidosis (Löfgren's syndrome or another form), or a control subject (not recorded which). The sample was CD4+ T cells from bronchoalveolar lavage fluid. CDR3 region: CSARQRAGAYEQYF. In nucleotides, the sequence is TGCAGTGCTAGACAGCGGGCAGGGGCCTACGAGCAGTACTTC.